The present TCR beta chain was sequenced within a study of shared clonotypes between healthy human individuals. CDR3 size: 13 residues. J lost 8 bases, V lost 1 base, and 0 bases had no gene match. Germline CDR1 reads LNHNV; CDR2 reads YYDKDF (reference sequence). Using immunoSEQ multiplex PCR, the repertoire was profiled, and TCRdb retains in-frame clones only, with some absent. The data show fewer than 550,000 clones, 60% to 80% seen once. The sequence was obtained from a middle-aged woman in good health. Some clones in this sample may be carry-over from other donors' samples. The V call is TRBV15, the J call TRBJ2-1, with 9 bases aligning to TRBD2. Specimen: PBMCs. The CDR3 loop reads CATSRGTSDEQFF. The CDR3 DNA reads as TGTGCCACCAGCAGAGGGACTAGCGATGAGCAGTTCTTC.